The clone carrying this TCR beta chain showed up just a few times. Researchers amplified the TCR beta CDR3 regions from RNA transcripts. Carried out on the TCR CDR3, a first-round RT-PCR used the HTBI primer set. TCRdb ran MiXCR on the multiplex PCR reads and lists one entry per CDR3 protein. This table has fewer than 700,000 distinct CDR3 sequences, roughly 17% appearing once. The data belong to a study of T cells in Graves' hyperthyroidism and ophthalmopathy. Germline CDR1 SQVTM, CDR2 ANQGSEA. The CDR3 runs 13 residues. V lost 6 bases and J lost 4, with 13 bases in between. The sample taken for sequencing was blood. The TCR was taken from a woman under 40 with Graves' hyperthyroidism. This chain connects TRBV29-1 to TRBJ1-3; D is perhaps TRBD1 (6 bases). CDR3 in DNA: TGCAGCGTGAGAGACAGGCTAGGAAACACCATATATTTT. It specifies CSVRDRLGNTIYF. Looking up the rest from reference TRBV29-1 and TRBJ1-3 gives the full variable domain: SAVISQKPSRDICQRGTSLTIQCQVDSQVTMMFWYRQQPGQSLTLIATANQGSEATYESGFVIDKFPISRPNLTFSTLTVSNMSPEDSSIYLCSVRDRLGNTIYFGEGSWLTVV.